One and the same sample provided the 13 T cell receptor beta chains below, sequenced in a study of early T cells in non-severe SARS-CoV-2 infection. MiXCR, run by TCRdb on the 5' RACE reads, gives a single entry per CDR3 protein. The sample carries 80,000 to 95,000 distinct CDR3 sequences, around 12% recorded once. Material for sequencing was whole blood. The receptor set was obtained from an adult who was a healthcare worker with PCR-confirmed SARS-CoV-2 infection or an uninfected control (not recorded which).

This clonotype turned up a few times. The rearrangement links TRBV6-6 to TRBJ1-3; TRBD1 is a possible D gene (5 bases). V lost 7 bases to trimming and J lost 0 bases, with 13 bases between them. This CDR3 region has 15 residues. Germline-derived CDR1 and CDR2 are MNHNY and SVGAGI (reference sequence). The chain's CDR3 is CASTPRGSSGNTIYF. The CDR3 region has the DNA TGTGCCAGCACCCCTCGGGGGAGCTCTGGAAACACCATATATTTT.

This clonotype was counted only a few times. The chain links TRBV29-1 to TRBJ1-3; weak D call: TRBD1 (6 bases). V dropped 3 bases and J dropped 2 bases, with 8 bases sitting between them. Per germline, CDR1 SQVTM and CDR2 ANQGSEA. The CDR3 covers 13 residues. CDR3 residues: CSVDSGAGNTIYF. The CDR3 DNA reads TGCAGCGTTGATTCAGGGGCTGGAAACACCATATATTTT.

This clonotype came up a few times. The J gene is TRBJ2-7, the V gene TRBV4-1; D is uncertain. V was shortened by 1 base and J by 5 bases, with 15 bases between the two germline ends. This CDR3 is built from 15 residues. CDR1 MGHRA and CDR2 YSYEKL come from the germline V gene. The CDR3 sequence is CASSQVGRGSNEQYF. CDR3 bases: TGCGCCAGCAGCCAAGTAGGGCGAGGTAGCAACGAGCAGTACTTC.

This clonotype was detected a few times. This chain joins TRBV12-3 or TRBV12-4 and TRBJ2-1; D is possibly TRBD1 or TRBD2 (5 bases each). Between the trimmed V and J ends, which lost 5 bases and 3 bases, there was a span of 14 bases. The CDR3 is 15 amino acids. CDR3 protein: CASSPGPSGYNEQFF. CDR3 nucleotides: TGTGCCAGCAGTCCGGGACCCAGCGGCTACAATGAGCAGTTCTTC.

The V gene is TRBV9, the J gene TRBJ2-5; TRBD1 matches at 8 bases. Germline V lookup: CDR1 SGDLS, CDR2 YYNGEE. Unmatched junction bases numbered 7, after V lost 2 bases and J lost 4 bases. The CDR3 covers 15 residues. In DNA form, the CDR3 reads TGTGCCAGCAGCGTCGGACAGGGCAGCGGAGAGACCCAGTACTTC. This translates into CASSVGQGSGETQYF.

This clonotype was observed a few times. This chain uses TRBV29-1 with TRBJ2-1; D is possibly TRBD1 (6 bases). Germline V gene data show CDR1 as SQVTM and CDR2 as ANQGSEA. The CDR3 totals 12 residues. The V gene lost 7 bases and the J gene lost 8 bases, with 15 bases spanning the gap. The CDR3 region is CSAADREHEQFF. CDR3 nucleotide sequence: TGCAGCGCCGCGGACAGAGAACATGAGCAGTTCTTC.

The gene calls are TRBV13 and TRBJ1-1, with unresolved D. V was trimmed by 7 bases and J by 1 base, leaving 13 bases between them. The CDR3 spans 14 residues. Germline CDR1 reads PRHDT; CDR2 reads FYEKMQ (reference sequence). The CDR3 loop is CASILLTENTEAFF. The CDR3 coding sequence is TGTGCCAGCATCCTGTTAACAGAGAACACTGAAGCTTTCTTT. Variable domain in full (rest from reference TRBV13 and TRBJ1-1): AAGVIQSPRHLIKEKRETATLKCYPIPRHDTVYWYQQGPGQDPQFLISFYEKMQSDKGSIPDRFSAQQFSDYHSELNMSSLELGDSALYFCASILLTENTEAFFGQGTRLTVV.

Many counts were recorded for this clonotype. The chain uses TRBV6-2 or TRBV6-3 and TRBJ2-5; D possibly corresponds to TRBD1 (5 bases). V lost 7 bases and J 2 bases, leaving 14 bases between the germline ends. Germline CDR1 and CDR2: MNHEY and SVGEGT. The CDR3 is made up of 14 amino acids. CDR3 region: CASKTRELQETQYF. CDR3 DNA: TGTGCCAGCAAAACCAGGGAACTGCAAGAGACCCAGTACTTC.

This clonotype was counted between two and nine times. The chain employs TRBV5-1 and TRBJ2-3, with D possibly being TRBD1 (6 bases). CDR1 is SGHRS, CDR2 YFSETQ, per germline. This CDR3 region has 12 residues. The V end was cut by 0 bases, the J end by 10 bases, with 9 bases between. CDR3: CASSLGGGPQYF. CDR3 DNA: TGCGCCAGCAGCTTGGGTGGGGGCCCGCAGTATTTT.

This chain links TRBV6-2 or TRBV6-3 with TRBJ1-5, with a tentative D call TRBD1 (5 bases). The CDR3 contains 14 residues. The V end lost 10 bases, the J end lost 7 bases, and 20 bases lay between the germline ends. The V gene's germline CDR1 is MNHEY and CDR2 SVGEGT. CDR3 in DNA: TGTGCCACCTATATGGGGCAGCCGGGCCAGCCCCAGCATTTT. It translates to CATYMGQPGQPQHF.

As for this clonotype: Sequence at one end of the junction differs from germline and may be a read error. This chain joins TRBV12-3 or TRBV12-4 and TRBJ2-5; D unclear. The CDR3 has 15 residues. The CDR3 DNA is TGTGCCAGCGGTTTACAGTTGGGCAGACAAGAGACCCAGTACTTC. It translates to CASGLQLGRQETQYF.

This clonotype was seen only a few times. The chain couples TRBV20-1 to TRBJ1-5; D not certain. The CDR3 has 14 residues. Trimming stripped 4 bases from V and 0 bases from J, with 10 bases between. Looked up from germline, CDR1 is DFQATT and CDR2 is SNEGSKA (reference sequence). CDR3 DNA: TGCAGTGCTACCCTCCAGGATAGCAATCAGCCCCAGCATTTT. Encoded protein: CSATLQDSNQPQHF.

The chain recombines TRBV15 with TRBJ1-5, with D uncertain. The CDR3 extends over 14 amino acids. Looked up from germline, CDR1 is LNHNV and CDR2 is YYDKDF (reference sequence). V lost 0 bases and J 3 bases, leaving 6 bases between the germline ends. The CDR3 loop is CATSRDPLNQPQHF. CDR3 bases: TGTGCCACCAGCAGAGATCCGCTCAATCAGCCCCAGCATTTT.